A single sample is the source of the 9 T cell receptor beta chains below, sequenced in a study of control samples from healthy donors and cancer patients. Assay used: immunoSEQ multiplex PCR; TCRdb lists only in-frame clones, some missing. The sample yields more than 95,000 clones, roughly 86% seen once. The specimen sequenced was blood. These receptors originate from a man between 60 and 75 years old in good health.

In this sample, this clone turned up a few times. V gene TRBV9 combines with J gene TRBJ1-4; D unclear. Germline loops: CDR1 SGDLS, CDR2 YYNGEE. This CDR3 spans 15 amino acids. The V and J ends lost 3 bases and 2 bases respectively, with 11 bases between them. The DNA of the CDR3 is TGTGCCAGCAGCGCCGACTACGACACTAATGAAAAACTGTTTTTT. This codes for CASSADYDTNEKLFF.

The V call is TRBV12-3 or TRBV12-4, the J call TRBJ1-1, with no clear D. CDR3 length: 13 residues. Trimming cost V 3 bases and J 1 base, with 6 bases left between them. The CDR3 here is CASSFLQNTEAFF. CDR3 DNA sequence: TGTGCCAGCAGTTTCCTGCAGAACACTGAAGCTTTCTTT.

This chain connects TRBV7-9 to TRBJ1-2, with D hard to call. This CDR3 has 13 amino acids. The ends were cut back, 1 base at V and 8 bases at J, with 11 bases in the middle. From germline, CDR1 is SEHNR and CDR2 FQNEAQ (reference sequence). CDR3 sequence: CASSLEAGQGYTF. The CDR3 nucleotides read TGTGCCAGCAGCTTAGAAGCTGGGCAAGGCTACACCTTC.

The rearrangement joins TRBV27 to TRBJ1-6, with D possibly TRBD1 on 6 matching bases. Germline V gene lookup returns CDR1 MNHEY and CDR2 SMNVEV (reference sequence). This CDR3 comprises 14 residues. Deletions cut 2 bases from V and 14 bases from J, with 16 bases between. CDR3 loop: CASSLGRGKGALHF. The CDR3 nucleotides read TGTGCCAGCAGTTTAGGTCGGGGTAAGGGGGCCCTCCACTTT.

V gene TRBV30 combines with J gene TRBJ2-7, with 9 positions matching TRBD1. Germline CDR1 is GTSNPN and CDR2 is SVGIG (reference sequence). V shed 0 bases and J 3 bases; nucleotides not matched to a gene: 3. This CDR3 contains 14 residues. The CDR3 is CAWSVVTGGYEQYF. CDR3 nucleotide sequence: TGTGCCTGGAGTGTGGTGACAGGGGGCTACGAGCAGTACTTC.

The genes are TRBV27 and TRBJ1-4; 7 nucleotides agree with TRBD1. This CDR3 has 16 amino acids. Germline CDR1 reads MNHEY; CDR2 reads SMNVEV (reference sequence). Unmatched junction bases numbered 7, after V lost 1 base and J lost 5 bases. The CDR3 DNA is TGTGCCAGCAGTTTATGGTCTCCGACAGGGAATGAAAAACTGTTTTTT. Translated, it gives CASSLWSPTGNEKLFF.

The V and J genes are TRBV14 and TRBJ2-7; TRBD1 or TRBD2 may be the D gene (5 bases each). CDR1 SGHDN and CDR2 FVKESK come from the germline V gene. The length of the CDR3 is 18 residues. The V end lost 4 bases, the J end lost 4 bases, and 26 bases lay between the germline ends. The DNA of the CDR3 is TGTGCCAGCAGCCCCAGTCTATATGTCACGGGGCGAATTTACGAGCAGTACTTC. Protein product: CASSPSLYVTGRIYEQYF. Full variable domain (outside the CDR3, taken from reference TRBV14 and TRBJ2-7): EAGVTQFPSHSVIEKGQTVTLRCDPISGHDNLYWYRRVMGKEIKFLLHFVKESKQDESGMPNNRFLAERTGGTYSTLKVQPAELEDSGVYFCASSPSLYVTGRIYEQYFGPGTRLTVT.

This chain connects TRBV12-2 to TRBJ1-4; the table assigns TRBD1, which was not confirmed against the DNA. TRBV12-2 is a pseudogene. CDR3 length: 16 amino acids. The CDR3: CASRSRQGATNEKLFF. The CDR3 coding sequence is TGTGCAAGTCGTTCACGACAGGGCGCAACTAATGAAAAACTGTTTTTT.

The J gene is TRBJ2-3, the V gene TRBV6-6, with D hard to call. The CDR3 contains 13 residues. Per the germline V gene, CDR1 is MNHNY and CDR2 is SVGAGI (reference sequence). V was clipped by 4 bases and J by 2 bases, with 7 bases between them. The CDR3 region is CASSSPITDTQYF. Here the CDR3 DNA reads TGTGCCAGCAGTTCTCCTATCACAGATACGCAGTATTTT.